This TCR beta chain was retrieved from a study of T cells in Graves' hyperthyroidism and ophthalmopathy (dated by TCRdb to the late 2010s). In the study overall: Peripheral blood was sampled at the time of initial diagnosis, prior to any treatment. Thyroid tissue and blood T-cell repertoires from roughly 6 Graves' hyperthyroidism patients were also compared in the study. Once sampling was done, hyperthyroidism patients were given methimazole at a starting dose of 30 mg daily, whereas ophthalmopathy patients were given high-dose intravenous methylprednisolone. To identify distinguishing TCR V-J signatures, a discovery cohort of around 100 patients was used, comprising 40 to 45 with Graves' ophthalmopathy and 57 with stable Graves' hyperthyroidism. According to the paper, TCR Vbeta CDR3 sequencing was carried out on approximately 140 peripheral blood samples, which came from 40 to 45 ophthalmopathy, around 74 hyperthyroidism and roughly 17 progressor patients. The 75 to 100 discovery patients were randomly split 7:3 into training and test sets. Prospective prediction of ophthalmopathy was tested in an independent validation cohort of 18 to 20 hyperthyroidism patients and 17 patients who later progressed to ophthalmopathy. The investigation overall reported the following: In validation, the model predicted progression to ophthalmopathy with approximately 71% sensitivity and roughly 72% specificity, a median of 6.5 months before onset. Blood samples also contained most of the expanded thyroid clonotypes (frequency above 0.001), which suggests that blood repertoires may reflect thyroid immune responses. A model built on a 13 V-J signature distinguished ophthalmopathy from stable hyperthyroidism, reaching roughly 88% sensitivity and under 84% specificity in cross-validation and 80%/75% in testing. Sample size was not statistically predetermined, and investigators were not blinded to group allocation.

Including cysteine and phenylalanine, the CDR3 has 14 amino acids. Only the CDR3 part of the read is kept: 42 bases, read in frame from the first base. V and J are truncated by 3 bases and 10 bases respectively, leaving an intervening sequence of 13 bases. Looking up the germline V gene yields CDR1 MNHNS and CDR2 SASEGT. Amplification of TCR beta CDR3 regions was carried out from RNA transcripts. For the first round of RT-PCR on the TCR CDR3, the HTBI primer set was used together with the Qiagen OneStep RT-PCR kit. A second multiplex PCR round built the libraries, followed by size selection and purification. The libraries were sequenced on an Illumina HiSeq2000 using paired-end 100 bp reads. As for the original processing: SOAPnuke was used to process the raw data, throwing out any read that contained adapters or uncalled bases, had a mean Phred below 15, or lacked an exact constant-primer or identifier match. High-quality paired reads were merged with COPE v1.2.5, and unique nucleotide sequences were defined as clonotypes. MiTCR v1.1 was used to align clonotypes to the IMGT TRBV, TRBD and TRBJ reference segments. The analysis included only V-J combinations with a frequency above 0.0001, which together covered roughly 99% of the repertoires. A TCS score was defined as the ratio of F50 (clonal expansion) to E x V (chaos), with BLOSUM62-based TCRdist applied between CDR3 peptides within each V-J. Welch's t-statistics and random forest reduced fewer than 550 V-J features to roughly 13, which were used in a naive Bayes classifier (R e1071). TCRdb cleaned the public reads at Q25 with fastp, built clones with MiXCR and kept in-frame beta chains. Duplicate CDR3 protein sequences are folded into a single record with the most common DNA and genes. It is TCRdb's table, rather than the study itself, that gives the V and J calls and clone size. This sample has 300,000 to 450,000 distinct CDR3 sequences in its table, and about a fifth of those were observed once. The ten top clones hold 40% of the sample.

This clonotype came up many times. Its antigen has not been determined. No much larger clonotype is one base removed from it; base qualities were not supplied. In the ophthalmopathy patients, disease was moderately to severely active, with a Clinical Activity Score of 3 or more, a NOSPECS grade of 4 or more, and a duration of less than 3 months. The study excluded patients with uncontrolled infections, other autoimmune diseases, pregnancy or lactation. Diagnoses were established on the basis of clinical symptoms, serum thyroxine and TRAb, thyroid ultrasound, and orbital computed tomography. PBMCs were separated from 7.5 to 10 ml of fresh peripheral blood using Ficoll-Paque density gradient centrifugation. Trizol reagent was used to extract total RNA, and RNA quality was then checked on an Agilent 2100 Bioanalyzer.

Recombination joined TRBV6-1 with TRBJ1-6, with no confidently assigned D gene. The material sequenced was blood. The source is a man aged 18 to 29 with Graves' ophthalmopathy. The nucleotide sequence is TGTGCCAGCAGTGAGGTTCATTTGCTCTCACCCCTCCACTTT. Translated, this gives CASSEVHLLSPLHF.